This section outlines one TCR beta chain sequence together with its context. Its antigen is currently unknown. This CDR3 has 16 residues. Trimming took off 6 bases at V and 6 bases at J, with 21 bases between the two ends. CDR1 is SGHTA and CDR2 is FQGNSA in the germline V gene. Assay execution took place at the deep level. Over several immunoSEQ plates, each subset's genomic DNA was distributed in even portions. Assay used: immunoSEQ multiplex PCR; TCRdb lists only in-frame clones, some missing. The data hold about 120,000 clones, with 68% observed a single time. These data originate in a study of shared clonotypes between healthy human individuals. Study-level findings and limits: It was the non-shared clonotypes that had lower generation probabilities than clonotypes shared by all four donors.

The receptor was isolated from a woman under 40 in good health. The specimen was memory CD8+ T cells sorted from blood. Subset indicated: CD45RO+ cells pooled with CCR7-negative TemRA cells. The chain combines TRBV7-2 with TRBJ2-1, with D unclear. The CDR3 nucleotides read TGTGCCAGCAGTCCGGATACCGGGTCCCCATTCAATGAGCAGTTCTTC. This gives the protein CASSPDTGSPFNEQFF.